Shown below are 5 T cell receptor beta chains from a single sample sequenced in a study of molecular identifiers for immune sequencing clone quantification. MiXCR, applied by TCRdb to the PCR reads, yields one record per CDR3 protein. The table shows about 36,000 distinct CDR3 sequences, with approximately 17% occurring only once. Sample: naive CD8+ T cells from blood, with Jurkat cell RNA spiked in. Subset of the sample: FACS-sorted CD8+CD4-CCR7+CD45RA+ naive T cells. Receptor source: a human donor in good health. Some libraries in this study had Jurkat cell RNA spiked in.

The chain joins TRBV18 to TRBJ2-7; D is perhaps TRBD1 or TRBD2 (6 bases each). The germline V gene has CDR1 KGHSH and CDR2 LQKENI. The CDR3 runs 14 residues. V was shortened by 2 bases and J by 2 bases, with 10 bases between the two germline ends. CDR3 DNA sequence: TGTGCCAGCTCACCAGGGGGGCGGCCCTACGAGCAGTACTTC. Translation gives CASSPGGRPYEQYF.

This clonotype has a count of ten or more. The CDR3 DNA sequence: TGTGCCACCAGTGATCGTTCCCTGTTGCAACCCCAGCATTTT. Residues: CATSDRSLLQPQHF. The chain combines TRBV24-1 with TRBJ1-5; D unclear. This CDR3 spans 14 amino acids. Germline loops: CDR1 KGHDR, CDR2 SFDVKD. V lost 3 bases, J lost 10 bases, and 15 bases lay in between.

This clonotype was seen many times. The V call is TRBV20-1, the J call TRBJ2-1, with 14 bases aligning to TRBD2. The CDR3 spans 14 residues. V shed 4 bases, J shed 8 bases, and the junction held 4 bases outside the gene matches. Germline V gene sequence: CDR1 DFQATT, CDR2 SNEGSKA (reference sequence). CDR3 sequence reads: CSANGLAGGYEQFF. The CDR3 nucleotides are TGCAGTGCTAACGGACTAGCGGGAGGTTATGAGCAGTTCTTC.

This clonotype was recorded a few times. The V call is TRBV4-3, the J call TRBJ2-1; 8 nucleotides match TRBD2. The CDR3 spans 13 residues. The germline V gene has CDR1 LGHNA and CDR2 YSLEER. Trimming took 3 bases from V and 6 from J; bases not matched to a gene: 1. CDR3 protein: CASSHTSGNEQFF. CDR3 nucleotide sequence: TGCGCCAGCAGCCATACTAGCGGCAATGAGCAGTTCTTC.

This clonotype was seen many times. The chain has TRBV7-2 and TRBJ2-1, with 8 nucleotides matching TRBD2. The CDR3 length is 14 residues. CDR1 is SGHTA and CDR2 is FQGNSA in the germline V gene. J lost 4 bases, V lost 5 bases, and 4 bases had no gene match. Here the CDR3 DNA reads TGTGCCAGCAGCCGCCCGGGAGGGTACAATGAGCAGTTCTTC. Protein: CASSRPGGYNEQFF. The variable domain in full, completed from reference TRBV7-2 and TRBJ2-1, reads GAGVSQSPSNKVTEKGKDVELRCDPISGHTALYWYRQSLGQGLEFLIYFQGNSAPDKSGLPSDRFSAERTGGSVSTLTIQRTQQEDSAVYLCASSRPGGYNEQFFGPGTRLTVL.